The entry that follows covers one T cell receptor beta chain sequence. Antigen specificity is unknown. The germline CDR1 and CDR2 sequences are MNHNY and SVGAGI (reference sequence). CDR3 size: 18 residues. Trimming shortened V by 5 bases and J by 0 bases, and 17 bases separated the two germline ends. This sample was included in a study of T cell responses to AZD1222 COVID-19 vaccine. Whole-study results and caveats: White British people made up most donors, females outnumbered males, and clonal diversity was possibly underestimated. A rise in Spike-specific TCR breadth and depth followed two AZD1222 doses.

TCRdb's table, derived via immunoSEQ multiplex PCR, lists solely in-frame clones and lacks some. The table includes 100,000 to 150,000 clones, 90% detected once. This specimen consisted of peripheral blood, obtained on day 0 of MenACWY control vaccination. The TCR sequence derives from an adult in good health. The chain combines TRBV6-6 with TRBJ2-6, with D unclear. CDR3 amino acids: CASSLRPPSTSGANVLTF. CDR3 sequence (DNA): TGTGCCAGCAGTCTCCGGCCCCCTTCGACCTCTGGGGCCAACGTCCTGACTTTC.